This entry is about one T cell receptor (beta chain). In the original analysis: Estimation of nucleated cell counts relied on the amplification of reference gene primers. The data were produced by immunoSEQ multiplex PCR, yet TCRdb's version contains in-frame clones alone and is incomplete. V, J and clone size derive from that table, while D and trimming were established from the DNA sequence. The data contain under 250,000 clones, 84% of them singletons. The CDR3 has 15 amino acids. CDR1 is SEHNR and CDR2 is FQNEAQ in the germline V gene (reference sequence). V lost 3 bases to trimming and J lost 3 bases; unmatched junction nucleotides: 6. The data were obtained in a study of blood T cell repertoires in COVID-19. At the level of the study: Both acute and convalescent COVID-19 samples were obtained from the United States, Italy and Spain. Nucleic acid was either cDNA or gDNA, and it came from T cells, B-cell-depleted T cells, or PBMCs.

The gene calls are TRBV7-9 and TRBJ2-3, with 7 nucleotides matching TRBD2. The sequence was collected from a woman between 40 and 55 years old who had recovered from COVID-19. Sequenced input: peripheral blood. CDR3 coding DNA: TGTGCCAGCAGCTTGGGAGGACTAGAAACAGATACGCAGTATTTT. It is translated as CASSLGGLETDTQYF.